One sample yielded the 21 T cell receptor beta chains listed below, sequenced in a study of cytomegalovirus exposure and HLA in healthy donors. PCR amplification relied on 60 Vbeta primers (plus 13 Jbeta primers). Method: immunoSEQ multiplex PCR; TCRdb's copy keeps in-frame clones and lacks some. The data hold 150,000 to 200,000 clones, with roughly 13% observed a single time. The sequenced sample consisted of PBMCs. Every receptor here comes from a man aged 50 to 59 in good health and CMV-seropositive.

This clone has just a few counts. The V gene is TRBV19, the J gene TRBJ1-5; unclear D gene. This CDR3 spans 17 amino acids. The germline gives CDR1 LNHDA, CDR2 SQIVND (reference sequence). Trimming cost V 3 bases and J 1 base, with 16 bases left between them. In DNA, the CDR3 is TGTGCCAGTAGTATTTATGAGGGATTTTTCAGCAATCAGCCCCAGCATTTT. The encoded protein is CASSIYEGFFSNQPQHF.

The chain links TRBV7-2 to TRBJ2-3, with TRBD1 matching 9 bases. J gave up 4 bases and V 5 bases, and 7 bases lay outside the gene matches. The germline CDR1 and CDR2 sequences are SGHTA and FQGNSA. The CDR3 contains 15 residues. The CDR3 bases are TGTGCCAGCAGCACCCGGACAGGGGCCCCAGATACGCAGTATTTT. It encodes CASSTRTGAPDTQYF.

The rearrangement links TRBV19 to TRBJ1-4; D is ambiguous. This CDR3 has 13 amino acids. With 2 bases removed from V and 7 bases from J, the gap between germline ends came to 8 bases. In germline, CDR1 is LNHDA, CDR2 SQIVND (reference sequence). This chain's CDR3 is CASSISGSEKLFF. The CDR3 bases are TGTGCCAGTAGTATAAGCGGGAGTGAAAAACTGTTTTTT.

The gene calls are TRBV5-1 and TRBJ2-3; 9 nucleotides align to TRBD2. CDR3 length: 17 amino acids. J lost 3 bases, V lost 0 bases, and 8 bases had no gene match. Germline V gene data show CDR1 as SGHRS and CDR2 as YFSETQ. The chain's CDR3 is CASSLGSGGGGTDTQYF. CDR3 nucleotides: TGCGCCAGCAGCTTGGGCTCCGGCGGGGGGGGGACAGATACGCAGTATTTT.

The chain employs TRBV19 and TRBJ1-6; D is perhaps TRBD1 (5 bases). The length of the CDR3 is 15 residues. V lost 7 bases and J 7 bases, leaving 17 bases between the germline ends. CDR1 LNHDA and CDR2 SQIVND come from the germline V gene (reference sequence). The CDR3 DNA is TGTGCCAGTAAGGACCGAGGACAATCAAATTCACCCCTCCACTTT. This sequence encodes CASKDRGQSNSPLHF.

This rearrangement joins TRBV4-3 to TRBJ1-2; 7 bases match TRBD1. The CDR3 has 15 amino acids. Germline CDR1 and CDR2: LGHNA and YSLEER. The junction had 12 bases not matched to a gene; V was cut back by 4 bases and J by 7 bases. The CDR3 DNA reads TGCGCCAGCAGCCGGACTCAGACAGGGCAGAGTGGCTACACCTTC. Its translation: CASSRTQTGQSGYTF.

This clone was seen only a few times. CDR3 loop: CASSEGQGANQPQHF. CDR3 DNA: TGTGCCAGCAGTGAAGGACAGGGGGCGAATCAGCCCCAGCATTTT. The chain combines TRBV6-1 with TRBJ1-5; 10 nucleotides agree with TRBD1. The CDR3 spans 15 residues. Per germline, CDR1 MNHNS and CDR2 SASEGT. V was pared by 1 base and J by 4 bases, with 1 base of the junction left unmatched.

This clone came up a few times. V and J are TRBV28 and TRBJ2-5; D perhaps matches TRBD1 (5 bases). Looked up from germline, CDR1 is MDHEN and CDR2 is SYDVKM. V lost 4 bases to trimming and J lost 5 bases, with 26 bases between them. This CDR3 has 18 residues. DNA of the CDR3: TGTGCCAGCAGTTGGGTGCTTTCTGGTAGGGGAATCGGGGAGACCCAGTACTTC. Translated, it gives CASSWVLSGRGIGETQYF.

The chain has TRBV28 and TRBJ2-7; tentative D call: TRBD2 (6 bases). Trimming removed 8 bases at V and 1 base at J, with 15 bases between. There are 14 residues in the CDR3. Germline values: CDR1 MDHEN, CDR2 SYDVKM. This CDR3 reads CASGTLGESYEQYV. CDR3 DNA sequence: TGTGCCAGCGGGACTTTGGGCGAGTCCTACGAGCAGTACGTC.

This chain links TRBV5-1 with TRBJ1-2; no clear D gene. V was trimmed by 1 base and J by 2 bases, leaving 12 bases between them. Germline CDR1 and CDR2: SGHRS and YFSETQ. The CDR3 totals 15 residues. The CDR3 region is CASSLNVGENYGYTF. CDR3 sequence (DNA): TGCGCCAGCAGCTTGAACGTCGGGGAAAACTATGGCTACACCTTC.

This clone is medium-sized. The same CDR3 is also encoded by other DNA sequences in this sample. This rearrangement joins TRBV30 to TRBJ1-1; D is unclear. The CDR3 has 11 amino acids. Germline V CDR1 and CDR2: GTSNPN, SVGIG (reference sequence). Trimming shortened V by 8 bases and J by 10 bases, and 17 bases separated the two germline ends. CDR3 sequence: CATEQPLGAFF. CDR3 coding DNA: TGTGCCACGGAGCAGCCCTTGGGAGCTTTCTTT.

This clone was seen a handful of times. Other DNA sequences from this sample encode an identical CDR3 as well. The chain couples TRBV6-4 to TRBJ2-1; D gene uncertain. The CDR3 consists of 15 residues. Germline values: CDR1 MRHNA, CDR2 SNTAGT. Trimming cost V 0 bases and J 8 bases, with 14 bases left between them. The CDR3 sequence: CASSDSASPSDEQFF. In DNA form, the CDR3 reads TGTGCCAGCAGTGACTCAGCCTCACCGAGCGATGAGCAGTTCTTC.

V usage is TRBV5-1 and J usage is TRBJ1-2; D is perhaps TRBD1 (6 bases). CDR3 length: 16 residues. Germline V gene lookup returns CDR1 SGHRS and CDR2 YFSETQ. The V gene lost 0 bases and the J gene lost 8 bases, with 20 bases spanning the gap. The CDR3 coding sequence is TGCGCCAGCAGCTTGGTAGGACAGCCCGGAGCGGTGGGCTACACCTTC. Protein sequence: CASSLVGQPGAVGYTF.

In this sample, this clone turned up a few times. The chain carries TRBV19 and TRBJ1-5, with D hard to call. CDR1 is LNHDA and CDR2 is SQIVND in the germline V gene (reference sequence). CDR3 size: 13 residues. Trimming left V 3 bases short and J 4 bases short, with 7 bases between. CDR3 amino acids: CASSINLNQPQHF. CDR3 sequence (DNA): TGTGCCAGTAGTATTAACTTAAATCAGCCCCAGCATTTT.

The V call is TRBV5-8, the J call TRBJ2-3; the D is unclear. Germline V gene data show CDR1 as SGHTS and CDR2 as YDEGEE. This CDR3 region has 15 residues. The V end was cut by 0 bases, the J end by 2 bases, with 10 bases between. CDR3 sequence: CASSLGQEHTDTQYF. The CDR3 DNA reads as TGTGCCAGCAGCTTGGGGCAGGAACACACAGATACGCAGTATTTT.

The chain employs TRBV21-1 and TRBJ2-7; TRBD1 is the table's D call and was not checked against the DNA. TRBV21-1 is noted as a pseudogene. CDR3 length equals 18 residues. The CDR3 sequence: CASSKEFRPPISSYEQYV. CDR3 sequence (DNA): TGTGCCAGCAGCAAAGAATTCAGGCCGCCCATCAGCTCCTACGAGCAGTACGTC.

The chain joins TRBV19 to TRBJ2-1, with 10 bases that match TRBD1. Losses at the gene ends were 7 bases for V and 4 bases for J; bases not matched to a gene: 7. This CDR3 region has 15 residues. Per the germline V gene, CDR1 is LNHDA and CDR2 is SQIVND (reference sequence). CDR3 in DNA: TGTGCCAGTACGGCCCCGGACAGGGGGTACAATGAGCAGTTCTTC. Translating it yields CASTAPDRGYNEQFF. Full variable domain (remainder filled in from reference TRBV19 and TRBJ2-1): DGGITQSPKYLFRKEGQNVTLSCEQNLNHDAMYWYRQDPGQGLRLIYYSQIVNDFQKGDIAEGYSVSREKKESFPLTVTSAQKNPTAFYLCASTAPDRGYNEQFFGPGTRLTVL.

V usage is TRBV5-4 and J usage is TRBJ2-2, with D maybe TRBD1 (5 bases). Trimming took 2 bases from V and 4 from J, leaving 15 bases between them. Germline CDR1 is SGHNT and CDR2 is YYREEE (reference sequence). The CDR3 sequence is 16 residues long. In nucleotides, the CDR3 is TGTGCCAGCAGCTTTGCAGGGAAAAAATCCACCGGGGAGCTGTTTTTT. It specifies CASSFAGKKSTGELFF.

This clone has only a few counts. The V gene is TRBV19, the J gene TRBJ1-5; possible D gene TRBD1, 6 bases. CDR3 length equals 16 residues. Germline CDR1 reads LNHDA; CDR2 reads SQIVND (reference sequence). The ends were cut back, 5 bases at V and 4 bases at J, with 18 bases in the middle. In DNA, the CDR3 is TGTGCCAGTAGTCCACCCTGGACAGCCTCTAATCAGCCCCAGCATTTT. Amino acids: CASSPPWTASNQPQHF.

The sample holds a few counts of this clone. The V call is TRBV7-2, the J call TRBJ2-5; perhaps TRBD1 as D (6 bases). Per germline, CDR1 SGHTA and CDR2 FQGNSA. The CDR3 runs 15 residues. V lost 1 base and J lost 4, with 13 bases in between. The CDR3 region is CASSLGEWGRETQYF. CDR3 nucleotide sequence: TGTGCCAGCAGCTTAGGGGAGTGGGGGCGAGAGACCCAGTACTTC.

The gene calls are TRBV30 and TRBJ1-2, with 8 bases that match TRBD1. The junction had 6 bases not matched to a gene; V was cut back by 6 bases and J by 6 bases. The V gene's germline CDR1 is GTSNPN and CDR2 SVGIG (reference sequence). The CDR3 spans 12 residues. The CDR3 region has the DNA TGTGCCTGTACGGACAGGGCCCATGGCTACACCTTC. Translation gives CACTDRAHGYTF.